Listed below are T cell receptor beta chains from one sample, sequenced in a study of Tregs in tolerant kidney transplant recipients. Here immunoSEQ multiplex PCR was the method, and the copy in TCRdb shows in-frame clones only, minus some. The sample shows some 66,000 clones, approximately 92% of them seen only once. The sequencing used CD8+ T cells from blood, collected before the transplant. All receptors derive from a human donor who received a combined kidney and bone marrow transplant. Each CDR3 is given with its conserved first and last residue. A D gene is named only where the DNA matches it firmly. Size values are once, few and many counts, or a class for expanded clones, and some rows have none.

CDR3aa: CASYGGVNTEAFF; CDR3nt: TGTGCCAGCTACGGAGGGGTGAACACTGAAGCTTTCTTT; j_gene: TRBJ1-1; d_gene: NA; abundance: NA; v_gene: TRBV7-6
CDR3aa: CASSARTSGVNTGELFF; CDR3nt: TGTGCCAGCAGCGCTCGGACTAGCGGGGTGAACACCGGGGAGCTGTTTTTT; j_gene: TRBJ2-2; d_gene: TRBD2; abundance: NA; v_gene: TRBV9
CDR3aa: CSVQSGGPGNTIYF; CDR3nt: TGCAGCGTTCAATCAGGAGGTCCGGGAAACACCATATATTTT; j_gene: TRBJ1-3; d_gene: NA; abundance: NA; v_gene: TRBV29-1
CDR3aa: CASRQGRSNYGYTF; CDR3nt: TGTGCCAGTAGACAGGGACGGAGCAACTATGGCTACACCTTC; j_gene: TRBJ1-2; d_gene: NA; abundance: NA; v_gene: TRBV19
CDR3aa: CASSPAVVAEQYF; CDR3nt: TGTGCCAGCTCACCGGCCGTGGTCGCCGAGCAGTACTTC; j_gene: TRBJ2-7; d_gene: NA; abundance: NA; v_gene: TRBV18
CDR3aa: CASSQEQVWDTGELFF; CDR3nt: TGTGCCAGCAGCCAAGAGCAGGTTTGGGACACCGGGGAGCTGTTTTTT; j_gene: TRBJ2-2; d_gene: NA; abundance: NA; v_gene: TRBV14
CDR3aa: CAWTGAYNSPLHF; CDR3nt: TGTGCCTGGACAGGCGCCTATAATTCACCCCTCCACTTT; j_gene: TRBJ1-6; d_gene: NA; abundance: once; v_gene: TRBV30
CDR3aa: CASSQDRAKDYGYTF; CDR3nt: TGTGCCAGCAGCCAGGACAGGGCAAAGGACTATGGCTACACCTTC; j_gene: TRBJ1-2; d_gene: TRBD1; abundance: NA; v_gene: TRBV13
CDR3aa: CASSPGRGGFEQYF; CDR3nt: TGTGCCAGCAGCCCCGGAAGAGGCGGGTTCGAGCAGTACTTC; j_gene: TRBJ2-7; d_gene: NA; abundance: NA; v_gene: TRBV5-4
CDR3aa: CASSRDRGHNYGYTF; CDR3nt: TGTGCCAGCAGTAGGGACAGGGGGCATAACTATGGCTACACCTTC; j_gene: TRBJ1-2; d_gene: TRBD1; abundance: NA; v_gene: TRBV28
CDR3aa: CASSLLVDSNTGELFF; CDR3nt: TGTGCCAGCAGTTTATTAGTCGACTCGAACACCGGGGAGCTGTTTTTT; j_gene: TRBJ2-2; d_gene: NA; abundance: once; v_gene: TRBV27
CDR3aa: CASSLGFREEDGYTF; CDR3nt: TGTGCCAGCAGCTTGGGTTTTCGGGAAGAGGATGGCTACACCTTC; j_gene: TRBJ1-2; d_gene: NA; abundance: NA; v_gene: TRBV5-6
CDR3aa: CASILGEGRGDTQYF; CDR3nt: TGTGCCAGCATTCTAGGGGAGGGAAGGGGAGATACGCAGTATTTT; j_gene: TRBJ2-3; d_gene: TRBD2; abundance: NA; v_gene: TRBV28
CDR3aa: CASSSKTNYEQYF; CDR3nt: TGCGCCAGCAGCTCGAAAACAAACTACGAGCAGTACTTC; j_gene: TRBJ2-7; d_gene: NA; abundance: NA; v_gene: TRBV5-1
CDR3aa: CASSLEIFSNYGYTF; CDR3nt: TGTGCCAGCAGCTTGGAAATTTTCTCTAACTATGGCTACACCTTC; j_gene: TRBJ1-2; d_gene: NA; abundance: once; v_gene: TRBV5-5
CDR3aa: CAWSSSGTGNYGYTF; CDR3nt: TGTGCCTGGAGTTCGAGTGGGACAGGCAACTATGGCTACACCTTC; j_gene: TRBJ1-2; d_gene: TRBD1; abundance: NA; v_gene: TRBV30
CDR3aa: CASSIAISSYNEQFF; CDR3nt: TGTGCCAGCAGCATTGCTATAAGCTCCTACAATGAGCAGTTCTTC; j_gene: TRBJ2-1; d_gene: NA; abundance: once; v_gene: TRBV5-4
CDR3aa: CASSWRLAGGYEQFF; CDR3nt: TGTGCCAGCAGCTGGAGACTAGCGGGAGGCTATGAGCAGTTCTTC; j_gene: TRBJ2-1; d_gene: TRBD2; abundance: NA; v_gene: TRBV7-2
CDR3aa: CASSQDGREGAFF; CDR3nt: TGCGCCAGCAGCCAAGACGGGAGGGAAGGAGCTTTCTTT; j_gene: TRBJ1-1; d_gene: NA; abundance: NA; v_gene: TRBV4-3
CDR3aa: CSVWGSTMRGVTDTQYF; CDR3nt: TGCAGCGTGTGGGGCTCAACTATGCGGGGGGTGACAGATACGCAGTATTTT; j_gene: TRBJ2-3; d_gene: TRBD2; abundance: NA; v_gene: TRBV29-1
CDR3aa: CASLADTDTQYF; CDR3nt: TGCGCCAGCCTAGCGGACACAGATACGCAGTATTTT; j_gene: TRBJ2-3; d_gene: TRBD2; abundance: NA; v_gene: TRBV10-1
CDR3aa: CASSIGENYGYTF; CDR3nt: TGTGCCAGTAGTATTGGAGAGAACTATGGCTACACCTTC; j_gene: TRBJ1-2; d_gene: NA; abundance: NA; v_gene: TRBV19
CDR3aa: CASSPGGGEQFF; CDR3nt: TGTGCCAGCAGCCCGGGGGGCGGTGAGCAGTTCTTC; j_gene: TRBJ2-1; d_gene: NA; abundance: NA; v_gene: TRBV14
CDR3aa: CASSSEAGSLYNEQFF; CDR3nt: TGCGCCAGCAGCTCGGAGGCCGGGTCACTTTACAATGAGCAGTTCTTC; j_gene: TRBJ2-1; d_gene: NA; abundance: once; v_gene: TRBV5-1
CDR3aa: CAWSPQGQIRRDTQYF; CDR3nt: TGTGCCTGGAGTCCCCAGGGACAGATACGCAGGGATACGCAGTATTTT; j_gene: TRBJ2-3; d_gene: TRBD1; abundance: NA; v_gene: TRBV30